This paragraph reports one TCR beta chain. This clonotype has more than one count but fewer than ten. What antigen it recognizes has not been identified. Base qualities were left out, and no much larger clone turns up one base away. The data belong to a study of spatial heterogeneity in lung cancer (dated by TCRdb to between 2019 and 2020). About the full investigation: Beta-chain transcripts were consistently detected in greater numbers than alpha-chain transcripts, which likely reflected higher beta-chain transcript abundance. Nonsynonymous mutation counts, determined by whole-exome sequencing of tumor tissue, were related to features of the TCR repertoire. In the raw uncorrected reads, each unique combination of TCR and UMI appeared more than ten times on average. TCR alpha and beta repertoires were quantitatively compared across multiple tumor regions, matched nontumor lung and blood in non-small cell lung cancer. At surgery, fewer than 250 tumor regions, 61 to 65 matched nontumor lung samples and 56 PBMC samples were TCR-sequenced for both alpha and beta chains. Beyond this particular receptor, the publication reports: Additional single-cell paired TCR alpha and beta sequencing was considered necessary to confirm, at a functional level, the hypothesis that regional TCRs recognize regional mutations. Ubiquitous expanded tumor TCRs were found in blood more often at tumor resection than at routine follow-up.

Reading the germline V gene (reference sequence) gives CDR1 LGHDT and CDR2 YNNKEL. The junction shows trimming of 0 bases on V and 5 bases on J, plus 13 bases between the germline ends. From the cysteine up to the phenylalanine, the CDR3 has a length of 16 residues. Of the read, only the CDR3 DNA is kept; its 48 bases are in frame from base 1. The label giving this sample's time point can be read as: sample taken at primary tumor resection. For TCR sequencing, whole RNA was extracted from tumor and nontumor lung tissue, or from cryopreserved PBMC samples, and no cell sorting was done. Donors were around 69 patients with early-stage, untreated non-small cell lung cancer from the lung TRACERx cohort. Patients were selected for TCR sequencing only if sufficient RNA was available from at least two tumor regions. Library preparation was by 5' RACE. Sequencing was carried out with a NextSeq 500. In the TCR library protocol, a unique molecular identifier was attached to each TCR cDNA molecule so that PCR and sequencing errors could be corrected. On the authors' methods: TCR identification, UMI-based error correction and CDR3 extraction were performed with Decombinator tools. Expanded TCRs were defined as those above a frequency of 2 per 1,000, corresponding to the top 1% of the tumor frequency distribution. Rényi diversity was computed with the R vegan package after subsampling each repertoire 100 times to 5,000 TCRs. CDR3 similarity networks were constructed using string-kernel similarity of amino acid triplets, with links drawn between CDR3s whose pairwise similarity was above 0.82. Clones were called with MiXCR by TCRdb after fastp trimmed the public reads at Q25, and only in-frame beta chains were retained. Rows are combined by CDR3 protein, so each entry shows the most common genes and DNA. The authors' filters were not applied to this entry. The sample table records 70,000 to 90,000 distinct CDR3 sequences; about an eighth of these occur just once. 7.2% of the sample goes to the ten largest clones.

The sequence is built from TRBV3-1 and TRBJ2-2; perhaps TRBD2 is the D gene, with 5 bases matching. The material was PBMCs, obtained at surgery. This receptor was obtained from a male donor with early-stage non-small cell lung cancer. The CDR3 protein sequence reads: CASSQDLDSATGELFF. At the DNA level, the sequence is TGTGCCAGCAGCCAAGACCTGGACTCCGCTACCGGGGAGCTGTTTTTT. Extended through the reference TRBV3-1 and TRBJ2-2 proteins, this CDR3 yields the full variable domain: DTAVSQTPKYLVTQMGNDKSIKCEQNLGHDTMYWYKQDSKKFLKIMFSYNNKELIINETVPNRFSPKSPDKAHLNLHINSLELGDSAVYFCASSQDLDSATGELFFGEGSRLTVL.